The clone carrying this TCR beta chain appeared many times. Its antigen remains unknown. This sample was taken from a study of T cells after yellow fever vaccination. Study as a whole: In the case of low-cell-number fractions, SMART-Seq v4 Ultra Low Input was used for preparation. Whole-study findings and limits: On re-exposure, the response was weaker but peaked faster, at day 5 versus 15.

The length of the CDR3 is 13 residues. Trimming pared 2 bases from V and 5 bases from J, leaving 8 bases between. The germline V gene has CDR1 SGHRS and CDR2 YFSETQ. TCRdb ran MiXCR on the 5' RACE reads and lists one entry per CDR3 protein. This table holds around 340,000 distinct CDR3 sequences, approximately 12% found once. Sequenced here: CD4+ T cells sorted from PBMCs, sampled 15 days after the yellow fever booster vaccination. The chain couples TRBV5-1 to TRBJ2-1, with D possibly TRBD2 on 6 matching bases. This receptor was obtained from a man aged 18-30 years who received the YFV17D yellow fever vaccine. CDR3 coding DNA: TGCGCCAGCAGCTTTGGCGGGGACAATGAGCAGTTCTTC. It yields the protein CASSFGGDNEQFF.